This paragraph reports one T cell receptor beta chain. The antigen is unknown. This entry belongs to a study of radiotherapy plus CTLA-4 blockade in lung cancer. TCRdb's table, derived via immunoSEQ multiplex PCR, lists solely in-frame clones and lacks some. The sample contains under 100,000 clones, approximately 83% of which appear only once. Study-wide findings and caveats: After radiotherapy and ipilimumab, tumor-derived clones expanded in peripheral blood.

CDR3 length: 16 amino acids. Material: peripheral blood, obtained from a patient treated with radiotherapy plus ipilimumab. This chain uses TRBV21-1 with TRBJ1-5; TRBD1, the table's D call, lacks a check against the DNA. TRBV21-1 is labeled a pseudogene. The receptor's source is a human donor with non-small cell lung cancer that progressed on radiotherapy plus ipilimumab. CDR3 in DNA: TGTGCCAGCAGCAAAAAAGCCGACAGGGTTCAGCAGCCCCAGCATTTT. Translated: CASSKKADRVQQPQHF.